These T cell receptor beta chains were read from a single sample in a study of T cell repertoires in ileal Crohn's disease. Generated by immunoSEQ multiplex PCR, the TCRdb table keeps only in-frame clones and is missing some. The data contain roughly 62,000 clones, approximately 88% of them singletons. Input material: ileal tissue. These receptors all come from an adult with Crohn's disease. Each CDR3 is given with its conserved first and last residue. D genes are given only for firm matches. Clone size is stated in some rows and not others, as once, few, many or a class when expanded.

J gene | D gene | CDR3 length | clone size | V gene | CDR3 DNA | CDR3 protein
TRBJ1-1 | . | 8 | once | TRBV20-1 | TGCAGTGCTAGCCCCACTTTCTTT | CSASPTFF
TRBJ2-7 | TRBD1 | 18 | . | TRBV9 | TGTGCCAGCAGCGCCGGGACAGGAACTCTGGGGGACTCCTACGAGCAGTACTTC | CASSAGTGTLGDSYEQYF
TRBJ2-2 | . | 17 | . | TRBV9 | TGTGCCAGCAGCCCGAGACTGAGGAGCGGTAACACCGGGGAGCTGTTTTTT | CASSPRLRSGNTGELFF
TRBJ1-4 | TRBD1 | 15 | . | TRBV11-3 | TGTGCCAGCAGCTTTACCGGGACAGGCAATGAAAAACTGTTTTTT | CASSFTGTGNEKLFF
TRBJ1-1 | TRBD1 | 16 | . | TRBV7-9 | TGTGCCAGCAGCTCAACAGGGGGCAGGGTGAACACTGAAGCTTTCTTT | CASSSTGGRVNTEAFF
TRBJ1-2 | . | 14 | once | TRBV6-6 | TGTGCCAGCACCCCCGTGATAGGGGTTGCTGGCTACACCTTC | CASTPVIGVAGYTF
TRBJ2-1 | TRBD1 | 14 | . | TRBV15 | TGTGCCACCAGCAGTCGAGACAGGGTGTATGAGCAGTTCTTC | CATSSRDRVYEQFF
TRBJ2-1 | TRBD2 | 12 | . | TRBV28 | TGTGCCAGCAGTGCGACCGGGACTAGCTGTTTCTTC | CASSATGTSCFF
TRBJ1-1 | TRBD1 | 16 | . | TRBV19 | TGTGCCAGTAAGTCAAACACAGGGGGCATGAACACTGAAGCTTTCTTT | CASKSNTGGMNTEAFF
TRBJ2-5 | . | 13 | . | TRBV2 | TGTGCCAGCAGTGGGGCTAGCTACGAGACCCAGTACTTC | CASSGASYETQYF
TRBJ1-2 | . | 11 | . | TRBV20-1 | TGCAGTGCCCGAGGGATAGGCGGCTACACCTTC | CSARGIGGYTF
TRBJ1-6 | . | 13 | . | TRBV28 | TGTGCCAGCACTTACAGGGCCCCTTCACCCCTCCACTTT | CASTYRAPSPLHF
TRBJ1-2 | . | 12 | . | TRBV15 | TGTGCCACCAGCAGAGTGGGGGGTGGCTACACCTTC | CATSRVGGGYTF
TRBJ1-3 | . | 13 | . | TRBV6-5 | TGTGCCAGCAGTTACACGGGGGGAAACACCATATATTTT | CASSYTGGNTIYF
TRBJ2-2 | . | 13 | . | TRBV18 | TGTGCCAGCTCACCTGGACTTGACGGGGAGCTGTTTTTT | CASSPGLDGELFF
TRBJ1-1 | TRBD1 | 15 | . | TRBV4-1 | TGCGCCAGCAGCCAAGATCAACAGGGGGACACTGAAGCTTTCTTT | CASSQDQQGDTEAFF
TRBJ1-4 | . | 17 | . | TRBV7-9 | TGTGCCAGCAGCCGAGGACCGGGGGGCAGGGGCCGTGAAAAACTGTTTTTT | CASSRGPGGRGREKLFF
TRBJ2-1 | TRBD1 | 14 | . | TRBV5-4 | TGTGCCAGCAGATCCGGGACAGGGGCCAATGAGCAGTTCTTC | CASRSGTGANEQFF
TRBJ1-6 | . | 15 | . | TRBV14 | TGTGCCAGCAGCCATGACAACTCCTATAATTCACCCCTCCACTTT | CASSHDNSYNSPLHF
TRBJ2-3 | . | 12 | once | TRBV27 | TGTGCCAGCAGTGGGGGGTTGTCTACGCAGTATTTT | CASSGGLSTQYF
TRBJ2-7 | . | 13 | . | TRBV25-1 | TGTGCCAGCAGTGAAGACAGGTTTGGCGAGCAGTACTTC | CASSEDRFGEQYF
TRBJ2-1 | TRBD2 | 18 | . | TRBV27 | TGTGCCAGCAGTCTACGGACTAGCGGGGGAATACCCTACAATGAGCAGTTCTTC | CASSLRTSGGIPYNEQFF
TRBJ1-2 | . | 14 | . | TRBV6-5 | TGTGCCAGCAGTTACTCGCAGGGCCCCCATGGCTACACCTTC | CASSYSQGPHGYTF
TRBJ1-2 | . | 12 | . | TRBV6-5 | TGTGCCAGCCGCGCGACAGTGTATGGCTACACCTTC | CASRATVYGYTF
TRBJ2-1 | TRBD2 | 12 | . | TRBV5-1 | TGCGCCAGCAGCCGGGAGGGAGATGAGCAGTTCTTC | CASSREGDEQFF
TRBJ1-2 | . | 11 | . | TRBV5-6 | TGTGCCAGCAGCTTTTCGGGGTACTACACCTTC | CASSFSGYYTF
TRBJ2-7 | TRBD2 | 15 | . | TRBV4-2 | TGTGCCAGCAGCCAAGCAAGCGGGAGTAGTAACGAGCAGTACTTC | CASSQASGSSNEQYF
TRBJ2-1 | TRBD2 | 16 | . | TRBV7-3 | TGTGCCAGCAGCCCCTTGACTAGCGGGAGGTCGAATGAGCAGTTCTTC | CASSPLTSGRSNEQFF
TRBJ2-2 | . | 16 | . | TRBV4-3 | TGCGCCAGCAGCCAAGCCTTGGTCGGGTCCGCCGGGGAGCTGTTTTTT | CASSQALVGSAGELFF
TRBJ1-1 | TRBD1 | 15 | few | TRBV4-1 | TGCGCCAGCAGCCCGGGAGGACAGGGCGCCACTGAAGCTTTCTTT | CASSPGGQGATEAFF
TRBJ1-2 | . | 11 | . | TRBV18 | TGTGCCAGCTCACCGGAGAACGGCTACACCTTC | CASSPENGYTF
TRBJ1-1 | . | 16 | . | TRBV11-2 | TGTGCCAGCAGCCCTACAGGGTCGCTAATGAACACTGAAGCTTTCTTT | CASSPTGSLMNTEAFF
TRBJ2-3 | TRBD1 | 16 | . | TRBV11-3 | TGTGCCAGCAGCTGGTCGGGACAGGCAACCACAGATACGCAGTATTTT | CASSWSGQATTDTQYF
TRBJ2-1 | . | 13 | once | TRBV5-1 | TGCGCCAGCAGCTTGACAGGGCTCAATGAGCAGTTCTTC | CASSLTGLNEQFF
TRBJ2-5 | TRBD2 | 14 | . | TRBV2 | TGTGCCAGCAGAAGCGGGAGGGCCACAGGGACCCAGTACTTC | CASRSGRATGTQYF
TRBJ2-7 | . | 13 | . | TRBV30 | TGTGCCTGGAGTCCGAGGATAAGAGACGAGCAGTACTTC | CAWSPRIRDEQYF
TRBJ2-3 | . | 13 | . | TRBV30 | TGTGCCTGGCAGCGGGCCCACCGGGATACGCAGTATTTT | CAWQRAHRDTQYF
TRBJ1-4 | TRBD1 | 14 | . | TRBV7-8 | TGTGCCAGCAGCTGGGACAGGGCGAGTGAAAAACTGTTTTTT | CASSWDRASEKLFF
TRBJ1-2 | TRBD1 | 15 | . | TRBV9 | TGTGCCAGCAGCGTAGGGCGTGGGACAGGGTCGGGCTACACCTTC | CASSVGRGTGSGYTF
TRBJ1-4 | . | 15 | . | TRBV5-6 | TGTGCCAGCAGCTTGGTGGGTCAGGAAGATGAAAAACTGTTTTTT | CASSLVGQEDEKLFF
TRBJ1-2 | . | 11 | few | TRBV6-4 | TGTGCCACTGCGAGAGGTGGGGGCTACACCTTC | CATARGGGYTF
TRBJ2-4 | TRBD2 | 16 | . | TRBV28 | TGTGCCAGCAGTTTAAGACTAGCGGGGGGGTGGCGCATTCAGTACTTC | CASSLRLAGGWRIQYF
TRBJ1-1 | TRBD1 | 12 | . | TRBV19 | TGTGCCAGCAGGACAGGGTACACTGAAGCTTTCTTT | CASRTGYTEAFF
TRBJ1-1 | . | 11 | . | TRBV30 | TGTGCCTGGAGTGTACAAGTTGAAGCTTTCTTT | CAWSVQVEAFF
TRBJ1-5 | TRBD1 | 15 | . | TRBV15 | TGTGCCACCAGCAGACAGGGGGCGAACTATCAGCCCCAGCATTTT | CATSRQGANYQPQHF
TRBJ1-1 | TRBD1 | 12 | . | TRBV6-6 | TGTGCCAGCAGTTTTAGACAGGGCGAAGCTTTCTTT | CASSFRQGEAFF
TRBJ1-1 | TRBD1 | 13 | . | TRBV5-8 | TGTGCCAGTAACAGGGGTTTTCGCACTGAAGCTTTCTTT | CASNRGFRTEAFF
TRBJ2-7 | . | 13 | . | TRBV27 | TGTGCCAGCAGATCAGGGGAGAGCTACGAGCAGTACTTC | CASRSGESYEQYF